This TCR beta chain was documented in a study of technical replicates of blood from a handful of donors. V gave up 0 bases and J gave up 4 bases, with 16 bases separating them. This CDR3 spans 16 amino acids. Germline loops: CDR1 GTSNPN, CDR2 SVGIG (reference sequence). TCRdb keeps only in-frame clones here, not all; method: immunoSEQ multiplex PCR. The sample gives about 79,000 clones, around 94% of which show up once; roughly 0.26% is in the top ten. The receptor's source is a human donor in good health. Sequencing used T cells isolated from PBMCs. The rearrangement joins TRBV30 to TRBJ2-1, with D tentatively TRBD1 (7 bases). CDR3 sequence (DNA): TGTGCCTGGAGTGTAGGAGGGGGCTTCGCTTACAATGAGCAGTTCTTC. Translation: CAWSVGGGFAYNEQFF.